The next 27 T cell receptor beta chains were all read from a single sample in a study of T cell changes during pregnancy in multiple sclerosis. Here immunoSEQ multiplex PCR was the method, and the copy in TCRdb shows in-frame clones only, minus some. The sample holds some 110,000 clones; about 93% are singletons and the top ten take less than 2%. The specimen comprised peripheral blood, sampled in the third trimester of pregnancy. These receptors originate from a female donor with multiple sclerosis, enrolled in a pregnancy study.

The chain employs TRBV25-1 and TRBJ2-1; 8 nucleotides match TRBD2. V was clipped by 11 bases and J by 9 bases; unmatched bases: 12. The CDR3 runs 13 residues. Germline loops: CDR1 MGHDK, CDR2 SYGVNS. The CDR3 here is CARGGPRKGEQFF. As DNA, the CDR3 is TGTGCCCGGGGGGGACCTCGAAAAGGTGAGCAGTTCTTC.

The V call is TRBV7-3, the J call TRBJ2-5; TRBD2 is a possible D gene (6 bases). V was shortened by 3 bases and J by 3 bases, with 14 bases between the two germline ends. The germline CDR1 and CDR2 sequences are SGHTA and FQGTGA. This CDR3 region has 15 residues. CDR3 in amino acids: CASSFGAGGEETQYF. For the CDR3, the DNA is TGTGCCAGCAGCTTTGGTGCAGGCGGGGAAGAGACCCAGTACTTC. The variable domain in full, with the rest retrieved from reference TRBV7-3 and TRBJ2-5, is GAGVSQTPSNKVTEKGKYVELRCDPISGHTALYWYRQSLGQGPEFLIYFQGTGAADDSGLPNDRFFAVRPEGSVSTLKIQRTERGDSAVYLCASSFGAGGEETQYFGPGTRLLVL.

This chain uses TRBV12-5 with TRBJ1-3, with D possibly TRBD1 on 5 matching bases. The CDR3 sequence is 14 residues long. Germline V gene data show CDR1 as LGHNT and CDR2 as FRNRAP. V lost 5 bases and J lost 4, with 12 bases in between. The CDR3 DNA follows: TGTGCTAGTGGTAGTGGGCAGGGAGGAAACACCATATATTTT. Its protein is CASGSGQGGNTIYF.

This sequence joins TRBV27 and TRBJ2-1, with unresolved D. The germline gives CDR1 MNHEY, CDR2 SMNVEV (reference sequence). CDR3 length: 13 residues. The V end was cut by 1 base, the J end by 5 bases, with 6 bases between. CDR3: CASSLYRDNEQFF. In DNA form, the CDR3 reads TGTGCCAGCAGTTTATACCGAGACAATGAGCAGTTCTTC.

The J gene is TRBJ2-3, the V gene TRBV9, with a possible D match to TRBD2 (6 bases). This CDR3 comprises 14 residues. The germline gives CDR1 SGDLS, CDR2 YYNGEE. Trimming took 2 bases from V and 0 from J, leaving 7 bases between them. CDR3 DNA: TGTGCCAGCAGCGTCGCGGGGAGCACAGATACGCAGTATTTT. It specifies CASSVAGSTDTQYF.

The CDR3 region has the DNA TGCGCCAGCAGCTTGGGCGGGCAGATTTACGAGCAGTACTTC. It specifies CASSLGGQIYEQYF. The chain is built from TRBV5-1 and TRBJ2-7; D possibly corresponds to TRBD2 (5 bases). Trimming cost V 0 bases and J 4 bases, with 11 bases left between them. Germline V gene sequence: CDR1 SGHRS, CDR2 YFSETQ. The CDR3 has 14 amino acids.

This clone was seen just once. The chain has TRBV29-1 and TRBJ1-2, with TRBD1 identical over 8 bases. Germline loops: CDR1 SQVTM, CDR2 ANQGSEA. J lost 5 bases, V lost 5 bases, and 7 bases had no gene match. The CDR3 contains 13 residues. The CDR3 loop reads CSVTAGTGYGYTF. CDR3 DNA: TGCAGCGTTACGGCCGGGACAGGATATGGCTACACCTTC.

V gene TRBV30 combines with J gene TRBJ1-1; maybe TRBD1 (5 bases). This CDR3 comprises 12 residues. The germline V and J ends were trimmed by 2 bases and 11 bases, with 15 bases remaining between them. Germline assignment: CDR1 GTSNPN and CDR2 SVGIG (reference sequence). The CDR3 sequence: CAWSRQGMMAFF. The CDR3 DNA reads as TGTGCCTGGAGTCGGCAGGGCATGATGGCTTTCTTT.

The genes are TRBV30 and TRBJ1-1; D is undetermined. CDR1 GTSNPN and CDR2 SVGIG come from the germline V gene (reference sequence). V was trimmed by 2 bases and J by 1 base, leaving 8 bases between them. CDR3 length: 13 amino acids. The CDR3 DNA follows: TGTGCCTGGAGTTCACGGAGGAACACTGAAGCTTTCTTT. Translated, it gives CAWSSRRNTEAFF.

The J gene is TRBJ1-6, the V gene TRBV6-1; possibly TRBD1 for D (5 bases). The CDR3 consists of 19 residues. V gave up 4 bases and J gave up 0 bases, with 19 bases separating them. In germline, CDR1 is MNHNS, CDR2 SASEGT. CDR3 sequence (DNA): TGTGCCAGCAGTGCCAGGGCGGCGGGGTCGAGCTCCTATAATTCACCCCTCCACTTT. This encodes CASSARAAGSSSYNSPLHF.

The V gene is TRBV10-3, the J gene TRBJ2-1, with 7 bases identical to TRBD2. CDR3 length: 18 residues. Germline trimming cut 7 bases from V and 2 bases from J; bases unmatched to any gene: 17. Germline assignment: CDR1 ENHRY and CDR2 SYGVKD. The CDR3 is CAINPGRDYPKPYNEQFF. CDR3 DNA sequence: TGTGCCATCAACCCCGGCCGGGACTACCCAAAACCCTACAATGAGCAGTTCTTC.

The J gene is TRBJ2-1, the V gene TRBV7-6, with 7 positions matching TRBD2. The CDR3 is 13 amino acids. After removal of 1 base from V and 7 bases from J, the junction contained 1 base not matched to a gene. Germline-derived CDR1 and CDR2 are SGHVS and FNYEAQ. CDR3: CASSLVGGNEQFF. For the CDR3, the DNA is TGTGCCAGCAGCTTAGTGGGGGGGAATGAGCAGTTCTTC.

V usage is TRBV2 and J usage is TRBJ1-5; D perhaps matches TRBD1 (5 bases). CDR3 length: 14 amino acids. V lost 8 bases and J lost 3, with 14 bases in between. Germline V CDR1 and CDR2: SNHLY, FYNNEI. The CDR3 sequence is CASDRGLNNQPQHF. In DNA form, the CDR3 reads TGTGCCAGCGACCGGGGACTGAACAATCAGCCCCAGCATTTT.

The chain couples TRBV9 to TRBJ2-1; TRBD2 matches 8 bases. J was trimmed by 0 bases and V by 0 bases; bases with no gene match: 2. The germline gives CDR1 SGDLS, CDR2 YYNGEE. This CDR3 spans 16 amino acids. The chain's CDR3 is CASSVASGPSYNEQFF. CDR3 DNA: TGTGCCAGCAGCGTAGCTAGCGGGCCCTCCTACAATGAGCAGTTCTTC.

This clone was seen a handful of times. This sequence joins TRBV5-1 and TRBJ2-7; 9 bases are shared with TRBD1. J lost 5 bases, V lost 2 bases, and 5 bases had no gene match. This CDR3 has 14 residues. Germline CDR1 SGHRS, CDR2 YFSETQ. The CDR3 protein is CASSFGTGYDEQYF. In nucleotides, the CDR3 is TGCGCCAGCAGCTTCGGGACAGGGTACGACGAGCAGTACTTC.

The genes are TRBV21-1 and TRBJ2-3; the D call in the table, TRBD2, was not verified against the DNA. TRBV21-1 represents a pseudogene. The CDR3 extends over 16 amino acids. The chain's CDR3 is CASSNVCRAGEDTQYF. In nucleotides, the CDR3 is TGTGCCAGCAGCAATGTCTGTCGAGCGGGGGAAGATACGCAGTATTTT.

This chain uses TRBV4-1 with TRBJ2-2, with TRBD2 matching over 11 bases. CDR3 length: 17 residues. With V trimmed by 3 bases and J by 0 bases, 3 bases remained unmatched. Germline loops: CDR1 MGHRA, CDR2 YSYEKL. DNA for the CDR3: TGCGCCAGCAGCCAGGGGACTAGCGGAGCGAACACCGGGGAGCTGTTTTTT. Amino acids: CASSQGTSGANTGELFF.

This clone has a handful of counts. CDR3 nucleotides: TGCGCCAGCAGCCCTATGGTCGCGGCGACTGAAGCTTTCTTT. Translating gives CASSPMVAATEAFF. The rearrangement links TRBV4-1 to TRBJ1-1, with D hard to call. The CDR3 has 14 residues. The V end lost 4 bases, the J end lost 5 bases, and 14 bases lay between the germline ends. Germline values: CDR1 MGHRA, CDR2 YSYEKL.

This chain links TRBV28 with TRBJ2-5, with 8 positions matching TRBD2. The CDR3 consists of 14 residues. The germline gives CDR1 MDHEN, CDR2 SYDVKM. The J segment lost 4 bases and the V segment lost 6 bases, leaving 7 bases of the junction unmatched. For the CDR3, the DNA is TGTGCCAGCAGGTTAGGACTAGCCGGAGAGACCCAGTACTTC. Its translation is CASRLGLAGETQYF.

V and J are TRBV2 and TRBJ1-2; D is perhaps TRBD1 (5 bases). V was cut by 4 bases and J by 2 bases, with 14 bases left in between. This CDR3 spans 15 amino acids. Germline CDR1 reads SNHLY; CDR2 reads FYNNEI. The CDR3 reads CASSAFSGGNYGYTF. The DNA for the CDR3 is TGTGCCAGCAGTGCCTTTTCGGGGGGGAACTATGGCTACACCTTC.

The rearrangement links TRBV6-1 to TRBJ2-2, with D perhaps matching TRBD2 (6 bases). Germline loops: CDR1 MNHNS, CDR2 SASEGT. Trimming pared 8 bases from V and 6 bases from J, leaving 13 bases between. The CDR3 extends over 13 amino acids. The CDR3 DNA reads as TGTGCCAGCCCTCCCCCGGGGGCCGGGGAGCTGTTTTTT. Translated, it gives CASPPPGAGELFF.

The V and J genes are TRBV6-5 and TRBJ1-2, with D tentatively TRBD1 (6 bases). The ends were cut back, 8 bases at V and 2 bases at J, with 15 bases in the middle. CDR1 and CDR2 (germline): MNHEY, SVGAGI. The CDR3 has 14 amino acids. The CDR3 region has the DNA TGTGCCAGCGGGGGACCGGGACACAACTATGGCTACACCTTC. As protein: CASGGPGHNYGYTF.

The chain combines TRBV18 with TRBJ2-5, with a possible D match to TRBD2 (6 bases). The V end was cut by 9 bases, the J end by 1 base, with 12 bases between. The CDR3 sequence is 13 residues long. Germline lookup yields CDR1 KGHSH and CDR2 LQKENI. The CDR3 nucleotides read TGTGCCAGTCGCCCCGGGGGCCAAGAGACCCAGTACTTC. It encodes CASRPGGQETQYF.

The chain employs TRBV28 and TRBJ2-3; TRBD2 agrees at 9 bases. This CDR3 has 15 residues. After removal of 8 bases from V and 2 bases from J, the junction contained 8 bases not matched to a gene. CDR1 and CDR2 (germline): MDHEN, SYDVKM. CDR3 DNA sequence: TGTGCCAGCGAAATAGCGGGAGTCTTCACAGATACGCAGTATTTT. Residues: CASEIAGVFTDTQYF.

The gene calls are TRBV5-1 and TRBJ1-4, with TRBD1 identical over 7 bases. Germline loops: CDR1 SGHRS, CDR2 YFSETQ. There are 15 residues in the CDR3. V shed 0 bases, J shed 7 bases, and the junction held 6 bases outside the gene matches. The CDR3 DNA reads TGCGCCAGCAGCTTGGACAGGGGAGGAGGTGAAAAACTGTTTTTT. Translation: CASSLDRGGGEKLFF. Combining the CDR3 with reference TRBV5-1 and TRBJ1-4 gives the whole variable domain KAGVTQTPRYLIKTRGQQVTLSCSPISGHRSVSWYQQTPGQGLQFLFEYFSETQRNKGNFPGRFSGRQFSNSRSEMNVSTLELGDSALYLCASSLDRGGGEKLFFGSGTQLSVL.

Here the CDR3 reads CASSLVDSVETQYF. The DNA of the CDR3 is TGTGCCAGCAGCTTGGTGGACTCCGTGGAGACCCAGTACTTC. V gene TRBV5-5 combines with J gene TRBJ2-5, with D possibly TRBD2 on 5 matching bases. The CDR3 length is 14 residues. Trimming took 0 bases from V and 5 from J, leaving 11 bases between them. Germline-derived CDR1 and CDR2 are SGHKS and YYEKEE (reference sequence).

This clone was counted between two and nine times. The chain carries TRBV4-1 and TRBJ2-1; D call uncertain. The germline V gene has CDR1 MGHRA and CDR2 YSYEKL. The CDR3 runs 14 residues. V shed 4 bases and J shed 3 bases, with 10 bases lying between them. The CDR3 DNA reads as TGCGCCAGCAGCCTGGCCACAGACTACAATGAGCAGTTCTTC. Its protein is CASSLATDYNEQFF.